This TCR beta chain was captured by sequencing in a study of blood T cell repertoires in COVID-19. The CDR3 totals 13 residues. The V gene lost 5 bases and the J gene lost 4 bases, with 11 bases spanning the gap. CDR1 and CDR2 from the germline V gene are SGHAT and FQDESV (reference sequence). The method was immunoSEQ multiplex PCR; TCRdb's version includes in-frame clones alone and lacks a portion of them. This sample has some 200,000 clones; around nine tenths occur once, and the top ten carry more than 3%. Sequences were obtained from peripheral blood. This TCR derives from a man between 65 and 80 years old with acute or convalescent COVID-19. The V and J genes are TRBV11-1 and TRBJ1-2; D not resolved. The CDR3 DNA sequence: TGTGCCAGCAGCCCCGGACGGGGCTATGGCTACACCTTC. Translating it yields CASSPGRGYGYTF.